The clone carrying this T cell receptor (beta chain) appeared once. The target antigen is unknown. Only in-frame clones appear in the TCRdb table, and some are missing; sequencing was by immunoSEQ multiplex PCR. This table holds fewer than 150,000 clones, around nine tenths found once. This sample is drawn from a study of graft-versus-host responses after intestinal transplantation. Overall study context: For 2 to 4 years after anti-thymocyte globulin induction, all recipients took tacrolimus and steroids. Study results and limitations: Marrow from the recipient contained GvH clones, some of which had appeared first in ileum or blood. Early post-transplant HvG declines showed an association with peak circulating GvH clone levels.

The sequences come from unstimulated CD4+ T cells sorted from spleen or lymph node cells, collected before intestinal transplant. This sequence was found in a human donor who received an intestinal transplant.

CDR3 nucleotides: TGCGCCAGCAGCCAGGGACAAGGAGAGACCCAGTACTTC. This gives the protein CASSQGQGETQYF. The chain recombines TRBV5-1 with TRBJ2-5, with a tentative D call TRBD1 (6 bases). Germline CDR1 reads SGHRS; CDR2 reads YFSETQ. This CDR3 region has 13 residues. Trimming stripped 4 bases from V and 4 bases from J, with 11 bases between.